This paragraph covers one TCR beta chain sequence. The sample originates from a study of technical replicates of blood from a handful of donors. The CDR3 consists of 21 residues. The V end was cut by 3 bases, the J end by 1 base, with 29 bases between. CDR1 and CDR2 from the germline V gene are LNHNV and YYDKDF (reference sequence). TCRdb's table, derived via immunoSEQ multiplex PCR, lists solely in-frame clones and lacks some. The table has about 73,000 clones, approximately 93% seen once. The sequencing sample was made of T cells isolated from PBMCs. This TCR was recovered from a human donor in good health. The rearrangement links TRBV15 to TRBJ2-3, with D perhaps TRBD2 (5 bases). The CDR3 DNA sequence: TGTGCCACCAGCAGCGAAACCGCGACTAACTGGGTAGGAGCGGGCACAGATACGCAGTATTTT. This translates into CATSSETATNWVGAGTDTQYF. Drawing the rest from reference TRBV15 and TRBJ2-3, the complete variable domain is DAMVIQNPRYQVTQFGKPVTLSCSQTLNHNVMYWYQQKSSQAPKLLFHYYDKDFNNEADTPDNFQSRRPNTSFCFLDIRSPGLGDTAMYLCATSSETATNWVGAGTDTQYFGPGTRLTVL.